These 32 T cell receptor beta chains were sequenced from one sample in a study of shared clonotypes between healthy human individuals (dated by TCRdb to the early 2020s). Libraries were prepared through the immunoSEQ multiplex PCR assay. Drawn from immuneACCESS, this table holds only the in-frame rearrangements with V and J called that TCRdb kept. Clones are partly lost; checked studies trace under half to an unresolved V gene and leave the rest unexplained. For this sample there are some 2,500,000 clones; around 93% appear just once. The ten largest clones take up around 0.4% of the sample. The sequenced sample was naive CD4+ T cells from PBMCs. This specimen's cell subset or site label, interpreted: CD45RA+ positively selected. The receptors come from a man between 18 and 29 years old in good health. Some clones in this sample may be carry-over from other donors' samples.

The CDR3 loop reads CSAHRFSRETQYF. CDR3 sequence (DNA): TGCAGCGCACACAGGTTCTCCCGGGAGACCCAGTACTTC. This chain links TRBV29-1 with TRBJ2-5; tentatively, D is TRBD1 (5 bases). The V end lost 7 bases, the J end lost 5 bases, and 17 bases lay between the germline ends. The CDR3 runs 13 residues. Germline V gene lookup returns CDR1 SQVTM and CDR2 ANQGSEA.

The chain has TRBV28 and TRBJ1-1; TRBD1 matches at 9 bases. CDR1 and CDR2 (germline): MDHEN, SYDVKM. J gave up 2 bases and V 5 bases, and 3 bases lay outside the gene matches. The CDR3 length is 14 residues. The CDR3: CASSTGQGNTEAFF. CDR3 bases: TGTGCCAGCAGTACGGGACAGGGAAACACTGAAGCTTTCTTT.

J is TRBJ2-2 and V is TRBV28; D is unresolved. Trimming shortened V by 6 bases and J by 2 bases, and 13 bases separated the two germline ends. Germline assignment: CDR1 MDHEN and CDR2 SYDVKM. The CDR3 length is 15 residues. The CDR3 sequence: CASSLRGPNTGELFF. The CDR3 bases are TGTGCCAGCAGCTTACGTGGGCCAAACACCGGGGAGCTGTTTTTT.

Concerning this clone itself: A single base separates this from a much larger clone, so it may be a read error. The sample carries other DNA sequences with the same CDR3. The V gene is TRBV2, the J gene TRBJ1-1, with TRBD1 matching over 9 bases. Germline V lookup: CDR1 SNHLY, CDR2 FYNNEI. V trimming: 6 bases; J trimming: 1 base; junction bases outside the gene matches: 0. The CDR3 runs to 13 residues. CDR3: CASRGQGNTEAFF. CDR3 nucleotide sequence: TGTGCCAGCAGGGGACAGGGGAACACTGAAGCTTTCTTT.

The chain carries TRBV7-9 and TRBJ2-1, with a weak D call TRBD1 (6 bases). V lost 2 bases and J lost 9, with 14 bases in between. CDR3 length: 14 residues. Looked up from germline, CDR1 is SEHNR and CDR2 is FQNEAQ (reference sequence). CDR3 coding DNA: TGTGCCAGCAGCTTATCCCGGGGCAGGGGTGAGCAGTTCTTC. Translating it yields CASSLSRGRGEQFF.

The chain carries TRBV4-1 and TRBJ1-4, with 10 bases identical to TRBD1. V gave up 3 bases and J gave up 7 bases; unmatched junction bases: 8. This CDR3 comprises 16 residues. Germline assignment: CDR1 MGHRA and CDR2 YSYEKL. This CDR3 reads CASSQPGRDRGEKLFF. In DNA, the CDR3 is TGCGCCAGCAGCCAGCCCGGGCGGGACAGGGGTGAAAAACTGTTTTTT.

The chain carries TRBV7-9 and TRBJ2-7; unclear D gene. Germline values: CDR1 SEHNR, CDR2 FQNEAQ (reference sequence). The CDR3 has 15 residues. The V gene lost 1 base and the J gene lost 4 bases, with 14 bases spanning the gap. The CDR3 nucleotides read TGTGCCAGCAGCTTAGGCGACAACCCTAGGTACGAGCAGTACTTC. It translates to CASSLGDNPRYEQYF. Based on the CDR3 plus reference TRBV7-9 and TRBJ2-7, the full variable domain is DTGVSQNPRHKITKRGQNVTFRCDPISEHNRLYWYRQTLGQGPEFLTYFQNEAQLEKSRLLSDRFSAERPKGSFSTLEIQRTEQGDSAMYLCASSLGDNPRYEQYFGPGTRLTVT.

The rearrangement links TRBV28 to TRBJ1-3, with D perhaps TRBD1 (5 bases). The CDR3 sequence is 16 residues long. V lost 5 bases to trimming and J lost 1 base, with 15 bases between them. CDR1 and CDR2 (germline): MDHEN, SYDVKM. CDR3 sequence: CASSPPRGGSGNTIYF. The CDR3 DNA reads TGTGCCAGCAGTCCTCCTCGGGGGGGATCTGGAAACACCATATATTTT.

The rearrangement links TRBV29-1 to TRBJ2-7; TRBD1 agrees at 7 bases. J was trimmed by 3 bases and V by 4 bases; bases with no gene match: 6. Per germline, CDR1 SQVTM and CDR2 ANQGSEA. This CDR3 has 13 residues. This CDR3 is CSVVGTDLYEQYF. The CDR3 nucleotides are TGCAGCGTTGTGGGGACAGATCTCTACGAGCAGTACTTC.

This clone turned up a few times. CDR3 sequence (DNA): TGTGCCAGCAGCCAATCAGGAGGAGATAGCACAGATACGCAGTATTTT. It translates to CASSQSGGDSTDTQYF. The rearrangement links TRBV4-2 to TRBJ2-3, with D possibly being TRBD2 (5 bases). V lost 2 bases and J 0 bases, leaving 12 bases between the germline ends. There are 16 residues in the CDR3. Germline loops: CDR1 LGHNA, CDR2 YNFKEQ.

The J gene is TRBJ1-3, the V gene TRBV9, with D perhaps TRBD1 (5 bases). Germline V lookup: CDR1 SGDLS, CDR2 YYNGEE. The V gene lost 3 bases and the J gene lost 0 bases, with 13 bases spanning the gap. The CDR3 sequence is 16 residues long. CDR3 bases: TGTGCCAGCAGCGAAAGGACAATTCCCTCTGGAAACACCATATATTTT. Its translation: CASSERTIPSGNTIYF.

The chain couples TRBV4-3 to TRBJ2-2; 13 bases are shared with TRBD2. Germline V gives CDR1 LGHNA, CDR2 YSLEER. This CDR3 is built from 19 residues. V shed 4 bases and J 5 bases; nucleotides not matched to a gene: 13. The CDR3 reads CASSLFLGLAGRGTGELFF. Written as DNA, the CDR3 is TGCGCCAGCAGCCTTTTCTTGGGACTAGCGGGAAGGGGTACCGGGGAGCTGTTTTTT.

V and J are TRBV18 and TRBJ2-2; D perhaps matches TRBD2 (6 bases). Looked up from germline, CDR1 is KGHSH and CDR2 is LQKENI. The V gene lost 2 bases and the J gene lost 5 bases, with 12 bases spanning the gap. This CDR3 contains 15 residues. CDR3 sequence: CASSPIAEGTGELFF. DNA for the CDR3: TGTGCCAGCTCACCAATAGCGGAGGGGACCGGGGAGCTGTTTTTT.

This clone appeared once. This same CDR3 is encoded by further DNA sequences in the sample. The CDR3 DNA follows: TGTGCCATCAGGGACCGCCAAGAGACCCAGTACTTC. Translation gives CAIRDRQETQYF. The chain employs TRBV10-3 and TRBJ2-5; D remains unclear. The CDR3 sequence is 12 residues long. The V gene lost 6 bases and the J gene lost 1 base, with 6 bases spanning the gap. The germline gives CDR1 ENHRY, CDR2 SYGVKD.

The V and J genes are TRBV7-2 and TRBJ1-2; no clear D gene. Deletions cut 4 bases from V and 0 bases from J, with 15 bases between. There are 16 residues in the CDR3. Germline V lookup: CDR1 SGHTA, CDR2 FQGNSA. The CDR3 bases are TGTGCCAGCAGCTCGGACCCCAAGATAGCTAACTATGGCTACACCTTC. Translated: CASSSDPKIANYGYTF.

The chain joins TRBV10-3 to TRBJ2-7, with TRBD2 matching 12 bases. Germline V gene sequence: CDR1 ENHRY, CDR2 SYGVKD. V trimming: 2 bases; J trimming: 5 bases; junction bases outside the gene matches: 1. The CDR3 runs 14 residues. CDR3 coding DNA: TGTGCCATCAGTGAGAGACTAGCGGGAGACGAGCAGTACTTC. Translated: CAISERLAGDEQYF.

This rearrangement joins TRBV6-1 to TRBJ2-1, with 11 bases identical to TRBD2. The CDR3 spans 15 residues. V lost 3 bases, J lost 6 bases, and 4 bases stayed unmatched. In germline, CDR1 is MNHNS, CDR2 SASEGT. CDR3 loop: CASSDQGLAVNEQFF. The CDR3 nucleotides read TGTGCCAGCAGTGACCAGGGACTAGCGGTCAATGAGCAGTTCTTC.

The CDR3 region has the DNA TGTGCCATCAGTGAGGTAGACGGGACACCCAAAGAAGCTTTCTTT. It encodes CAISEVDGTPKEAFF. V and J are TRBV10-3 and TRBJ1-1, with D possibly TRBD1 on 6 matching bases. Germline CDR1 reads ENHRY; CDR2 reads SYGVKD. The germline V and J ends were trimmed by 2 bases and 8 bases, with 18 bases remaining between them. This CDR3 contains 15 residues.

CDR3 DNA: TGTGCAAGTCGCCCTGGGACTAGCGCCCCGCAAGAGACCCAGTACTTC. Residues: CASRPGTSAPQETQYF. The chain employs TRBV12-2 and TRBJ2-5; the D call TRBD2 from the table was never checked on the DNA. TRBV12-2 represents a pseudogene. This CDR3 has 16 amino acids.

The chain carries TRBV7-9 and TRBJ2-6; D possibly corresponds to TRBD2 (6 bases). The CDR3 is made up of 16 amino acids. The V end was cut by 5 bases, the J end by 4 bases, with 15 bases between. Per germline, CDR1 SEHNR and CDR2 FQNEAQ (reference sequence). The CDR3 sequence is CASSPPGGSGANVLTF. The CDR3 DNA reads TGTGCCAGCAGCCCACCCGGAGGGTCCGGGGCCAACGTCCTGACTTTC.

The V call is TRBV18, the J call TRBJ2-1, with 8 bases fitting TRBD2. Unmatched junction bases numbered 2, after V lost 1 base and J lost 0 bases. Germline assignment: CDR1 KGHSH and CDR2 LQKENI. This CDR3 is built from 16 residues. The CDR3 sequence: CASSPQSGSSYNEQFF. CDR3 nucleotide sequence: TGTGCCAGCTCACCACAAAGCGGGAGCTCCTACAATGAGCAGTTCTTC.

The chain is built from TRBV5-1 and TRBJ2-5, with 12 bases that match TRBD1. CDR1 SGHRS and CDR2 YFSETQ come from the germline V gene. The CDR3 runs 18 residues. Trimming took 4 bases from V and 5 from J; bases not matched to a gene: 15. CDR3 region: CASSDNPGQGARSETQYF. The CDR3 region has the DNA TGCGCCAGCAGCGATAACCCGGGACAGGGGGCGCGATCCGAGACCCAGTACTTC. Supplemented by reference TRBV5-1 and TRBJ2-5, the full variable domain reads KAGVTQTPRYLIKTRGQQVTLSCSPISGHRSVSWYQQTPGQGLQFLFEYFSETQRNKGNFPGRFSGRQFSNSRSEMNVSTLELGDSALYLCASSDNPGQGARSETQYFGPGTRLLVL.

V gene TRBV4-1 combines with J gene TRBJ2-2; D gene unclear. The CDR3 loop spans 17 amino acids. Trimming shortened V by 0 bases and J by 5 bases, and 16 bases separated the two germline ends. Germline lookup yields CDR1 MGHRA and CDR2 YSYEKL. The CDR3, as DNA: TGCGCCAGCAGCCAAGAAGCCCTTAGGGCCGGGACCGGGGAGCTGTTTTTT. It is translated as CASSQEALRAGTGELFF.

This chain connects TRBV5-1 to TRBJ1-4; TRBD1 matches at 9 bases. V gave up 4 bases and J gave up 6 bases; unmatched junction bases: 19. Germline lookup yields CDR1 SGHRS and CDR2 YFSETQ. This CDR3 spans 19 amino acids. The CDR3 sequence is CASSRGPSRTGERDEKLFF. The CDR3 DNA reads TGCGCCAGCAGCAGAGGACCCTCTCGGACAGGGGAGAGGGATGAAAAACTGTTTTTT.

V is TRBV27 and J is TRBJ2-1, with 9 bases lining up with TRBD2. Germline CDR1 and CDR2: MNHEY and SMNVEV (reference sequence). V was pared by 3 bases and J by 5 bases, with 8 bases of the junction left unmatched. This CDR3 comprises 16 residues. The chain's CDR3 is CASSLPPGTSHNEQFF. The DNA for the CDR3 is TGTGCCAGCAGTTTGCCCCCCGGGACTAGCCACAATGAGCAGTTCTTC.

V usage is TRBV9 and J usage is TRBJ2-1; D gene unclear. The CDR3 runs 13 residues. Looked up from germline, CDR1 is SGDLS and CDR2 is YYNGEE. V shed 4 bases and J shed 6 bases, with 11 bases lying between them. CDR3 coding DNA: TGTGCCAGCAGCCCCGTTAGTGGCAATGAGCAGTTCTTC. It codes for CASSPVSGNEQFF.

The rearrangement joins TRBV9 to TRBJ2-5, with 7 bases that match TRBD1. Per germline, CDR1 SGDLS and CDR2 YYNGEE. V trimming: 0 bases; J trimming: 1 base; junction bases outside the gene matches: 6. CDR3 length equals 16 residues. CDR3 DNA: TGTGCCAGCAGCGTAGGAACGACAGGGCTCCAAGAGACCCAGTACTTC. Its translation is CASSVGTTGLQETQYF.

The genes are TRBV30 and TRBJ1-1, with unresolved D. The CDR3 covers 14 residues. The V and J ends lost 0 bases and 5 bases respectively, with 13 bases between them. CDR1 and CDR2 (germline): GTSNPN, SVGIG (reference sequence). As DNA, the CDR3 is TGTGCCTGGAGTGTAGGTGGGAGTAGGACTGAAGCTTTCTTT. This gives the protein CAWSVGGSRTEAFF.

The chain is built from TRBV6-5 and TRBJ2-7, with D perhaps matching TRBD1 (5 bases). This CDR3 contains 15 residues. Trimming removed 7 bases at V and 0 bases at J, with 16 bases between. The germline V gene encodes CDR1 MNHEY and CDR2 SVGAGI. CDR3 DNA: TGTGCCAGCACTAAAGGGGTTGGGTTCTCCTACGAGCAGTACTTC. This codes for CASTKGVGFSYEQYF.

V usage is TRBV5-4 and J usage is TRBJ2-1; 10 nucleotides agree with TRBD2. The V gene end was trimmed by 3 bases and the J gene end by 6 bases; junction bases not matched to a gene: 6. Germline values: CDR1 SGHNT, CDR2 YYREEE (reference sequence). This CDR3 has 15 amino acids. CDR3 coding DNA: TGTGCCAGCAGCTCCGAAGCGGGAGGGCCCAATGAGCAGTTCTTC. Translation gives CASSSEAGGPNEQFF.

This chain joins TRBV9 and TRBJ2-6; no clear D gene. V lost 1 base and J lost 0, with 8 bases in between. CDR1 and CDR2 (germline): SGDLS, YYNGEE. CDR3 length: 16 residues. The CDR3 sequence: CASSVTALSGANVLTF. The CDR3 coding sequence is TGTGCCAGCAGCGTAACTGCACTCTCTGGGGCCAACGTCCTGACTTTC.

Here the CDR3 reads CASSTRTGTGYYEQYF. In DNA form, the CDR3 reads TGTGCCAGCAGCACCCGTACCGGGACAGGGTACTACGAGCAGTACTTC. The gene calls are TRBV4-2 and TRBJ2-7, with 9 positions matching TRBD1. Trimming at V came to 5 bases and at J to 3 bases, leaving 11 bases not matched to a gene. The CDR3 has 16 residues. Germline lookup yields CDR1 LGHNA and CDR2 YNFKEQ.